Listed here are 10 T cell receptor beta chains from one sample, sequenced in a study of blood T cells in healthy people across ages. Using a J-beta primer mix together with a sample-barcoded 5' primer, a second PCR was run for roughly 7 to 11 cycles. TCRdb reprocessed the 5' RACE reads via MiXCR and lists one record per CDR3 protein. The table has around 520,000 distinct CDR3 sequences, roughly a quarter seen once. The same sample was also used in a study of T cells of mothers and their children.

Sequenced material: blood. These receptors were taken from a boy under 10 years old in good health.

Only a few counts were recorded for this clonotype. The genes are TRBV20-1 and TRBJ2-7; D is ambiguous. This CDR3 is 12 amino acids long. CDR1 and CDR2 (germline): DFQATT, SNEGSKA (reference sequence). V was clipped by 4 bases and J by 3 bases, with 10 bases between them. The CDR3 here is CSATRTYYEQYF. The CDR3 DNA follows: TGCAGTGCTACCCGGACGTACTACGAGCAGTACTTC.

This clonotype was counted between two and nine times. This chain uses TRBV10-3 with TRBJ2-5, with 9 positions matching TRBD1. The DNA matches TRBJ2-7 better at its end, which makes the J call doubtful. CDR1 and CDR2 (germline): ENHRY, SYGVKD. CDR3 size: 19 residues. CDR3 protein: CAISESARLDRGGRYEQYF. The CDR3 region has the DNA TGTGCCATCAGTGAGTCCGCCAGACTGGACAGGGGAGGCCGGTACGAGCAGTACTTC.

For the CDR3, the DNA is TGCGCCAGCAGCTTGGTCTCCGGGGAGGTGTCGGATACGCAGTATTTT. Translation: CASSLVSGEVSDTQYF. The V call is TRBV5-1, the J call TRBJ2-3; a weak D match, TRBD2 (6 bases). Looked up from germline, CDR1 is SGHRS and CDR2 is YFSETQ. The V and J ends lost 0 bases and 6 bases respectively, with 17 bases between them. This CDR3 contains 16 residues.

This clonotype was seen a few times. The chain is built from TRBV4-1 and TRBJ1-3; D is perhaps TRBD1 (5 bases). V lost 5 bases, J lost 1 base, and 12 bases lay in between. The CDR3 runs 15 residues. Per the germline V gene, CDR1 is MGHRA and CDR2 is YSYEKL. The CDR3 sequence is CASSYHGGSGNTIYF. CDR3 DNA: TGCGCCAGCAGCTACCACGGGGGGTCTGGAAACACCATATATTTT.

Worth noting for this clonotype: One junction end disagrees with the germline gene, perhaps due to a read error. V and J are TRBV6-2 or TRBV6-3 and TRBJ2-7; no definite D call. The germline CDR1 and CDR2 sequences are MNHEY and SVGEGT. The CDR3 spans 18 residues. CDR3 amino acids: CASGYPLQKEVRVGKQYF. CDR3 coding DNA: TGTGCCAGCGGTTACCCCCTACAAAAGGAAGTGCGAGTGGGGAAGCAGTACTTC.

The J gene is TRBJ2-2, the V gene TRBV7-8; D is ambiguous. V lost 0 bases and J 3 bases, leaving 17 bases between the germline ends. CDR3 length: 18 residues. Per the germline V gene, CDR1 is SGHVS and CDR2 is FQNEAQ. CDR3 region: CASSLALSNPRYTGELFF. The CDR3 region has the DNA TGTGCCAGCAGCTTAGCGCTGAGTAATCCTCGGTACACCGGGGAGCTGTTTTTT.

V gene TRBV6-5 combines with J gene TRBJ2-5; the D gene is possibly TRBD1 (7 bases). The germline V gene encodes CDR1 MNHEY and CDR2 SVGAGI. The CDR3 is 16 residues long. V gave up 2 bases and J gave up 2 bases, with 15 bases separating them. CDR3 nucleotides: TGTGCCAGCAGTTACAGGAGGGGGCTTGGGCAAGAGACCCAGTACTTC. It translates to CASSYRRGLGQETQYF.

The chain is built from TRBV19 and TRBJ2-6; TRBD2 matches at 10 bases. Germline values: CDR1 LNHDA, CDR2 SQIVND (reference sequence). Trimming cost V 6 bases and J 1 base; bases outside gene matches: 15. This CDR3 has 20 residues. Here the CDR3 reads CASSPERASGSPSGANVLTF. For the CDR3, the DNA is TGTGCCAGTAGCCCAGAGAGGGCTAGCGGGAGTCCGTCTGGGGCCAACGTCCTGACTTTC.

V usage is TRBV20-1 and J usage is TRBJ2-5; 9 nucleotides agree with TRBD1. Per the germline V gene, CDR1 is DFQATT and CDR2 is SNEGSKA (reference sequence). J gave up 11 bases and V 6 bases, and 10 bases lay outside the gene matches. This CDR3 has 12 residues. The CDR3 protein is CSALQPDRGQYF. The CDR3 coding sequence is TGCAGTGCCCTACAACCAGACAGGGGGCAGTACTTC.

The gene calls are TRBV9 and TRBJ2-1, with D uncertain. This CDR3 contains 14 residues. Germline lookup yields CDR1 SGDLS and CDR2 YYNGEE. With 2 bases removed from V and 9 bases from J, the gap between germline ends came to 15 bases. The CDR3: CASSVSDRPSEQFF. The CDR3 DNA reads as TGTGCCAGCAGCGTCTCTGATCGACCGAGTGAGCAGTTCTTC.